This T cell receptor (beta chain) was obtained from a study of blood T cell repertoires in COVID-19. Study overall: Researchers got acute and convalescent COVID-19 samples from the United States, Italy and Spain.

Study processing details: By means of reference gene primer amplification, nucleated cell counts were estimated. The method was immunoSEQ multiplex PCR; TCRdb's version includes in-frame clones alone and lacks a portion of them. Clonal size and the V and J genes are those of that table, whereas D and trimming came from the DNA. The sample contains about 190,000 clones, over 80% of which appear only once. The CDR3 contains 14 residues. V shed 7 bases and J shed 2 bases, with 15 bases lying between them. Germline V gene sequence: CDR1 MNHEY, CDR2 SVGAGI. This sequence was found in an older woman with COVID-19, enrolled during active disease. Source material: peripheral blood. The chain carries TRBV6-5 and TRBJ2-7; D not resolved. CDR3 loop: CASTVESWAYEQYF. CDR3 bases: TGTGCCAGCACAGTGGAGAGTTGGGCCTACGAGCAGTACTTC.